A selection of T cell receptor beta chains follows, all from one sample in a study of OX40 agonist ivuxolimab in advanced cancers. Generated by immunoSEQ multiplex PCR, the TCRdb table keeps only in-frame clones and is missing some. The data contain 65,000 to 85,000 clones, around four fifths of them singletons. This specimen was CD4+ or CD8+ T cells sorted from blood, taken in a trial of the OX40 agonist ivuxolimab. The source of these receptors is an adult with an advanced solid tumor such as melanoma, head and neck, liver or kidney cancer. CDR3s leave out the opening cysteine and the closing phenylalanine or tryptophan. Fields, in order: J gene, V gene, CDR3 protein.

TRBJ1-2,TRBV4-2,ASSQGGDRHNYGYT
TRBJ1-2,TRBV6-1,ASRGGPTGNYGYT
TRBJ2-3,TRBV4-3,ASSQARTDTDTQY
TRBJ1-1,TRBV18,ASSPSEGLSTEAF
TRBJ2-2,TRBV9,ASSVLGAGANTGELF
TRBJ1-1,TRBV11-3,ASSPGREGTEAF
TRBJ2-3,TRBV9,ASSVASGDTDTQY
TRBJ1-5,TRBV6-5,ASSYSLSRGQPQH
TRBJ2-5,TRBV7-2,ASSQRLAGLLRETQY
TRBJ1-1,TRBV18,ASSPSTRGSTEAF
TRBJ2-4,TRBV29-1,SVARDRGENIQY
TRBJ1-2,TRBV4-2,ASSQDTRVLVGYT
TRBJ2-2,TRBV5-1,ASSLGLNTGELF
TRBJ2-4,TRBV30,AWGGRGQNIQY
TRBJ1-2,TRBV29-1,SVEEYSWGYGYT
TRBJ1-1,TRBV9,ASSSPRGRGTEAF
TRBJ2-5,TRBV29-1,SVLRVLQETQY
TRBJ1-1,TRBV11-2,ASSFQGKGTEAF
TRBJ1-3,TRBV9,ASSVEGVPARSGNTIY
TRBJ2-2,TRBV5-4,ASSQDPGSNTGELF
TRBJ2-2,TRBV7-3,ASSSTTNTGELF
TRBJ2-1,TRBV14,ASSQGWYEQF
TRBJ1-3,TRBV19,ASSGRDRSSGNTIY
TRBJ1-2,TRBV5-1,ASGSQGESLYGYT